Sequencing of this T cell receptor (beta chain) was carried out in a study of T-cell memory formation after mild COVID-19. This clonotype was picked up a small number of times. After removal of 0 bases from V and 9 bases from J, the junction contained 8 bases not matched to a gene. Per the germline V gene, CDR1 is MNHEY and CDR2 is SMNVEV (reference sequence). The CDR3 totals 17 residues. From the 5' RACE reads, TCRdb called clonotypes with MiXCR, one entry per CDR3 protein. Here the sample spans around 390,000 distinct CDR3 sequences, approximately 15% being singletons. V gene TRBV27 combines with J gene TRBJ1-6; TRBD1 matches at 10 bases. Input material: PBMCs or a T cell subset sorted from them (not recorded which). This sequence originates from a man between 18 and 35 years old who had mild COVID-19 (a few samples of this study predate the infection). Cell type and time point are not known. The CDR3 DNA sequence: TGTGCCAGCAGTTTATCGGAGACAGGGGGCAATGGTTCACCCCTCCACTTT. Translating it yields CASSLSETGGNGSPLHF.